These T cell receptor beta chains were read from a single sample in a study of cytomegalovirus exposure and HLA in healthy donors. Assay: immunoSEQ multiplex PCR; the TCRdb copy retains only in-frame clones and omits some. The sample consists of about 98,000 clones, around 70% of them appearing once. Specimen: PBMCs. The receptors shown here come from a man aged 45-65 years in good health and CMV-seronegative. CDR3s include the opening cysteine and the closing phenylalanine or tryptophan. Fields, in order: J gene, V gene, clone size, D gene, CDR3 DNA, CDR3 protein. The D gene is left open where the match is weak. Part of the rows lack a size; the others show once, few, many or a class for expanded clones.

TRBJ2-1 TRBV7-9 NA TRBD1 TGTGCCAGCAGCCAAGGACAGGGTAAATTGAATGAGCAGTTCTTC CASSQGQGKLNEQFF
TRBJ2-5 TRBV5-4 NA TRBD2 TGTGCCAGCAGCTTGGGGGGACTACAAGAGACCCAGTACTTC CASSLGGLQETQYF
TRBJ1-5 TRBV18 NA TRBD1 TGTGCCAGCTCTCCCCAGGGGGATCAGCCCCAGCATTTT CASSPQGDQPQHF
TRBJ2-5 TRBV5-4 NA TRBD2 TGTGCCAGCAGCCCCAGGGGACTAGAGAAGGAAGAGACCCAGTACTTC CASSPRGLEKEETQYF
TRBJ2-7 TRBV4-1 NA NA TGCGCCAGCAGCCAAGGAGACGAGCAGTACTTC CASSQGDEQYF
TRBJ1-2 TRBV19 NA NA TGTGCCAGCAATTCGGCCAGGGAATACTATGGCTACACCTTC CASNSAREYYGYTF
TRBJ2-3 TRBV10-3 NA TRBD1 TGTGCCATCAGTGAGCCCGGACAGGGTAGCACAGATACGCAGTATTTT CAISEPGQGSTDTQYF
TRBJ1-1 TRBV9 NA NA TGTGCCAGCAGCGTAGCGAGCGAGACTGAAGCTTTCTTT CASSVASETEAFF
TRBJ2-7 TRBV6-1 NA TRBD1 TGTGCCAGCAGTGCTCGGGACAGCTACGAGCAGTACTTC CASSARDSYEQYF
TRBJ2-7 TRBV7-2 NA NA TGTGCCAGCAGCTTAGGGGGGGTTTTGGCTTCGGTTCCCGAGCAGTACTTC CASSLGGVLASVPEQYF
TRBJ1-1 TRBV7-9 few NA TGTGCCTCTCGCCCAGGGTGGGGATCTGACACTGAAGCTTTCTTT CASRPGWGSDTEAFF
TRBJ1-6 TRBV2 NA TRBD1 TGTGCCAGCACGCGGCGGACAGGGGGCGATTCACCCCTCCACTTT CASTRRTGGDSPLHF
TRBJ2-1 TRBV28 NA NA TGTGCCAGCGCTGCGGGCGCACCCTACAATGAGCAGTTCTTC CASAAGAPYNEQFF
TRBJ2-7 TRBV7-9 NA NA TGTGCCAGCAGCTTATCAACAGAGAGCTCCTACGAGCAGTACTTC CASSLSTESSYEQYF
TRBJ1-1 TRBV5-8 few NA TGTGCCAGCAGCTGGGCCGTGGCCACTGAAGCTTTCTTT CASSWAVATEAFF
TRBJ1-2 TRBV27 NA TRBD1 TGTGCCAGCAGTCCTGCCACAGGGGGAAAGTATGGCTACACCTTC CASSPATGGKYGYTF
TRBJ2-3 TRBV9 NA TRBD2 TGTGCCAGCAGCGTACTGGGACTAGCGGGCACAGATACGCAGTATTTT CASSVLGLAGTDTQYF
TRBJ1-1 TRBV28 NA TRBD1 TGTGCCGGGGCAGAGGGGGCCTTGACGGACACTGAAGCTTTCTTT CAGAEGALTDTEAFF
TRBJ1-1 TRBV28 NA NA TGTGCCAGCAGTGGAATACAGGGCTTCACTGAAGCTTTCTTT CASSGIQGFTEAFF
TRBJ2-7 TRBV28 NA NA TGTGCCAGCAGTGTGGCGGGGACGACGGGGATAGACGAGCAGTACTTC CASSVAGTTGIDEQYF
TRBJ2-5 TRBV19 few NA TGTGCCAGTAGTATGATGGGGGGCCAAGAGACCCAGTACTTC CASSMMGGQETQYF
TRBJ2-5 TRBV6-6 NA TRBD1 TGTGCCAGCAGCCTCACAGGGGGCGCGGGAGAGACCCAGTACTTC CASSLTGGAGETQYF
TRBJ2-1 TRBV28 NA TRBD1 TGTGCCAGCAGTTTCGGGACAGGGTACAATGAGCAGTTCTTC CASSFGTGYNEQFF
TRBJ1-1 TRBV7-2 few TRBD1 TGTGCCAGCAGCGCTCAGGGGGCGTACACTGAAGCTTTCTTT CASSAQGAYTEAFF
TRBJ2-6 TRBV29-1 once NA TGCAGCGTCGGGTCCTCTGGGGCCAACGTCCTGACTTTC CSVGSSGANVLTF
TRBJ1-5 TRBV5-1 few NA TGCGCCAGCAGCTTGGGCCAGGGCCAGCCCCAGCATTTT CASSLGQGQPQHF
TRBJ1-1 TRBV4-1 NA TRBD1 TGCGCCAGCAGCCTCCCATCCGGAGGGGGCCGGAACACTGAAGCTTTCTTT CASSLPSGGGRNTEAFF
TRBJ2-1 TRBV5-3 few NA TGTGCCAGAAGCCCCCTCGACAGGTACCTAAACAATGAGCAGTTCTTC CARSPLDRYLNNEQFF
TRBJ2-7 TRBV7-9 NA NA TGTGCCAGCAGCCCCGGGTGGTGGTACGAGCAGTACTTC CASSPGWWYEQYF
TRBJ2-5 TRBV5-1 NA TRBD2 TGCGCCAGCAAGCTAGCGGGGGGACAAGAGACCCAGTACTTC CASKLAGGQETQYF
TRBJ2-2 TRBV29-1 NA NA TGCAGCGCTGGGGGACTGTTAGGAGATCACGGGGAGCTGTTTTTT CSAGGLLGDHGELFF
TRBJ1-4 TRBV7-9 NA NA TGTGCCAGCAGCTCCGAGCAGGGGAGGGCTGAAAAACTGTTTTTT CASSSEQGRAEKLFF
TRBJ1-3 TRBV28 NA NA TGTGCCAGCAGTCATCAGGGGAGAAACACCATATATTTT CASSHQGRNTIYF
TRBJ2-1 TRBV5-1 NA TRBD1 TGCGCCAGCAGCATGACAGGGGGCGCCTACAATGAGCAGTTCTTC CASSMTGGAYNEQFF
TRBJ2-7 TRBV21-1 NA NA TGTGCCAGCAGCAAAGGGATAGCGGGAGGCTACGAGCAGTACTTC CASSKGIAGGYEQYF
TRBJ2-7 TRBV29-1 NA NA TGCAGCGTTGTCAGAGGGCAGGGGGGTTGGGAGCAGTACTTC CSVVRGQGGWEQYF
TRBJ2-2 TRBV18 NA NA TGTGCCAGCTCACGATACGAGGGGGAGCTGTTTTTT CASSRYEGELFF
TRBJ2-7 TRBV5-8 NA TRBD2 TGTGCCAGCAGCTATAGCGGGAGCACATCCTACGAGCAGTACTTC CASSYSGSTSYEQYF
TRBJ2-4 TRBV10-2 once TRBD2 TGCGCCAGCAGTGGGACTAGCGGTAGAAACATTCAGTACTTC CASSGTSGRNIQYF
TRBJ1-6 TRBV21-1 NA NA TGTGCCAGCAGCACGCGGCCGGGACTTTGGAAGAATTCACCCCTCCACTTT CASSTRPGLWKNSPLHF
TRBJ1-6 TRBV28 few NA TGTGCCAGCAGTTTAGGAAGGAGCTCCTATAATTCACCCCTCCACTTT CASSLGRSSYNSPLHF
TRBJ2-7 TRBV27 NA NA TGTGCCAGCAGGGAAACAGGGTTTCTAGTTTACGAGCAGTACTTC CASRETGFLVYEQYF
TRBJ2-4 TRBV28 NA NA TGTGCCAGCAGTATAGGACAGGGAGGGAACATTCAGTACTTC CASSIGQGGNIQYF
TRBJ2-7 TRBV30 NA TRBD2 TGTGCCTGGGCGACGACTAGCGGGAGTCACGAGCAGTACTTC CAWATTSGSHEQYF
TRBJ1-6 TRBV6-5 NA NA TGTGCCAGCAGTGACCGACAGAATAATTCACCCCTCCACTTT CASSDRQNNSPLHF
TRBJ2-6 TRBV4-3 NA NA TGCGCCAGCAGCCAAGATGCGGGGACTGGGGCCAACGTCCTGACTTTC CASSQDAGTGANVLTF
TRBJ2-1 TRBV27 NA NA TGTGCCAGCCGCCGCGGTAATGAGCAGTTCTTC CASRRGNEQFF